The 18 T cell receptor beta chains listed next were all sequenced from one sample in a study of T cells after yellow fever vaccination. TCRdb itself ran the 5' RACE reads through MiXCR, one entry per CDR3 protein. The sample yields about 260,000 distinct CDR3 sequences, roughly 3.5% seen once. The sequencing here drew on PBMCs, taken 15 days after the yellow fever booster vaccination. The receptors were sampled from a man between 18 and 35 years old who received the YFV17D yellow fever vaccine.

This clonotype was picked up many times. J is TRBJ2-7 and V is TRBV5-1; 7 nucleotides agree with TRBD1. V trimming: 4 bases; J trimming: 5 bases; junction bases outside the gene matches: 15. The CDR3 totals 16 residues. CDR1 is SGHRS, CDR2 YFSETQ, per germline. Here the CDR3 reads CASSPFTGVGENEQYF. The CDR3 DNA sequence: TGCGCCAGCAGCCCGTTCACAGGGGTCGGTGAGAACGAGCAGTACTTC. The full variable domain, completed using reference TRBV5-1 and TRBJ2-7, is KAGVTQTPRYLIKTRGQQVTLSCSPISGHRSVSWYQQTPGQGLQFLFEYFSETQRNKGNFPGRFSGRQFSNSRSEMNVSTLELGDSALYLCASSPFTGVGENEQYFGPGTRLTVT.

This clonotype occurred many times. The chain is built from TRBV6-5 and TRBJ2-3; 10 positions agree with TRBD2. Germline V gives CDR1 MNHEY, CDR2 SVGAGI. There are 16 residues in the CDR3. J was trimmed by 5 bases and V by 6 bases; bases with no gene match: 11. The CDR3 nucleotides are TGTGCCAGCAGCTGGGATAGCGGGGGGCAGGGAGATACGCAGTATTTT. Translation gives CASSWDSGGQGDTQYF.

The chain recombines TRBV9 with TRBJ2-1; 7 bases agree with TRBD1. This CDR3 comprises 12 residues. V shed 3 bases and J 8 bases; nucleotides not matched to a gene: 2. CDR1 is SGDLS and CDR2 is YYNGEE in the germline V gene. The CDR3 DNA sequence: TGTGCCAGCAGCGGACAGGGATATGAGCAGTTCTTC. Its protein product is CASSGQGYEQFF.

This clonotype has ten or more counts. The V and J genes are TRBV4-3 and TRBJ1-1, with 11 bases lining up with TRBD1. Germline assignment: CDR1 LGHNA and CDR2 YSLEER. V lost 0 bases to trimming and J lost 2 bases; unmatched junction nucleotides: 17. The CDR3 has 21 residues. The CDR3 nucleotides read TGCGCCAGCAGCCAAGATTTGTATTTCAGGACAGGGGGCAGTTTTAACACTGAAGCTTTCTTT. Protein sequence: CASSQDLYFRTGGSFNTEAFF.

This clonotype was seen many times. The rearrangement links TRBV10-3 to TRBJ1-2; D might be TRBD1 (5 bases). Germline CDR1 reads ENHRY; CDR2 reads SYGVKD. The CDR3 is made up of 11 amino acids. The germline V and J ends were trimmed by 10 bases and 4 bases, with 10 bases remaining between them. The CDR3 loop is CASRDSYGYTF. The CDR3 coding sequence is TGTGCCAGCCGGGACTCCTATGGCTACACCTTC.

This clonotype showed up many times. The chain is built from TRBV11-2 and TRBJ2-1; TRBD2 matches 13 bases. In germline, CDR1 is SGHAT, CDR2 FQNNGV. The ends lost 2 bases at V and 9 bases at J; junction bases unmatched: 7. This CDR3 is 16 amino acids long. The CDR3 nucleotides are TGTGCCAGCAGCTTAAGCGCGACTAGCGGGGGGAGTGAGCAGTTCTTC. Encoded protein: CASSLSATSGGSEQFF.

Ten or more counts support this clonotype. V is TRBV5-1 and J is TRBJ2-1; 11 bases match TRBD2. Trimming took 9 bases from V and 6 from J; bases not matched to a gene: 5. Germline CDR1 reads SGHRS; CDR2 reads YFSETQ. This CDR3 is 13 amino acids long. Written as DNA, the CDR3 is TGCGCCACCGCCCTAGCGGGGGGCAATGAGCAGTTCTTC. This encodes CATALAGGNEQFF.

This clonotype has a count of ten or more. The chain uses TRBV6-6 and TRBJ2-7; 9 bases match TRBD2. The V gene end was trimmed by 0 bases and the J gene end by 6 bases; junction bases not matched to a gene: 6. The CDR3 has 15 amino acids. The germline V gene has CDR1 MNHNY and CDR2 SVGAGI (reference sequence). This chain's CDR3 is CASSYSGLASVEQYV. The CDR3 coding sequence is TGTGCCAGCAGTTACTCGGGACTAGCATCTGTCGAGCAGTACGTC.

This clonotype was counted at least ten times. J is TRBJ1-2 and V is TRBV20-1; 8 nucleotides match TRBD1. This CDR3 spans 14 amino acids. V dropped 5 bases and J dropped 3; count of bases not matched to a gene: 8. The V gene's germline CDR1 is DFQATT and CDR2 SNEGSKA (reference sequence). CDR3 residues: CSASQDRDYYGYTF. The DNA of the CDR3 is TGCAGTGCTTCCCAGGACAGGGATTACTATGGCTACACCTTC.

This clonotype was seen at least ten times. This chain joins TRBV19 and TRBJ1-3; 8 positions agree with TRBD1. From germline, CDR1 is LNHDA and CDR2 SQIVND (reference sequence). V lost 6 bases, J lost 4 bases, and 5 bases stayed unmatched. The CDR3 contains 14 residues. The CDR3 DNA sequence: TGTGCCAGTAGCAAAGGACAGGGCGGAAACACCATATATTTT. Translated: CASSKGQGGNTIYF.

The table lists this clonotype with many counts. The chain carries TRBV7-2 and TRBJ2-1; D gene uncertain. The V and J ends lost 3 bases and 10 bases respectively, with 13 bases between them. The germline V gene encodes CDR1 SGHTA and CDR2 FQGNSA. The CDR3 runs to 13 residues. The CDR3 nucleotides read TGTGCCAGCAGCTTCCCCCTGACTCGGGAGCAGTTCTTC. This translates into CASSFPLTREQFF.

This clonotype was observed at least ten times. The CDR3 DNA follows: TGTGCCTGGAGTTCAAGGACAGCCCCGAACACTGAAGCTTTCTTT. Its protein is CAWSSRTAPNTEAFF. The chain links TRBV30 to TRBJ1-1; possible D gene TRBD1, 6 bases. The CDR3 extends over 15 amino acids. V was pared by 2 bases and J by 1 base, with 14 bases between. From germline, CDR1 is GTSNPN and CDR2 SVGIG (reference sequence).

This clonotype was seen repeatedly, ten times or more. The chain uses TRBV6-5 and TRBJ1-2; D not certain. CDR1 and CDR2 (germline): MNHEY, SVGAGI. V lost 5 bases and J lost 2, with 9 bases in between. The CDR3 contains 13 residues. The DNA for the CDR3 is TGTGCCAGCAGTCCCGCACCGAACTATGGCTACACCTTC. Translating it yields CASSPAPNYGYTF.

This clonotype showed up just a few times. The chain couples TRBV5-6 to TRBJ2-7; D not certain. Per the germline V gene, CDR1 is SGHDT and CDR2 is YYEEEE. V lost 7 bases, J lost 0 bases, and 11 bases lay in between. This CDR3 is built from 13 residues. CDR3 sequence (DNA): TGTGCCAGCTCTTCAGTTAGCTCCTACGAGCAGTACGTC. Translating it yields CASSSVSSYEQYV.

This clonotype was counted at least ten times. The CDR3 loop reads CASSPSTGQVGMNTEAFF. The CDR3 DNA reads as TGTGCCAGCTCACCAAGTACGGGACAGGTAGGGATGAACACTGAAGCTTTCTTT. The chain links TRBV18 to TRBJ1-1, with 8 bases that match TRBD1. V shed 2 bases and J 0 bases; nucleotides not matched to a gene: 11. This CDR3 is built from 18 residues. Germline CDR1 is KGHSH and CDR2 is LQKENI.

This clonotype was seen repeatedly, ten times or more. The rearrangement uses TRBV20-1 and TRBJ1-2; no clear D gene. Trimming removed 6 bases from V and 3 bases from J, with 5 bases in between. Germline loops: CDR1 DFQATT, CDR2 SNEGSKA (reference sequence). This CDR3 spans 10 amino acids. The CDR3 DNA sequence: TGCAGTGCCCACTACTATGGCTACACCTTC. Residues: CSAHYYGYTF.

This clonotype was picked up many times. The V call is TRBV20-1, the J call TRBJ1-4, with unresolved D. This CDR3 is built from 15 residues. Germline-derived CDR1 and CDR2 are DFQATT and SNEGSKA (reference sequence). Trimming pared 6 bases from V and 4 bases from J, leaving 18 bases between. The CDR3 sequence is CSARPPAGFNEKLFF. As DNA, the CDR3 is TGCAGTGCCAGACCCCCGGCAGGTTTTAATGAAAAACTGTTTTTT.

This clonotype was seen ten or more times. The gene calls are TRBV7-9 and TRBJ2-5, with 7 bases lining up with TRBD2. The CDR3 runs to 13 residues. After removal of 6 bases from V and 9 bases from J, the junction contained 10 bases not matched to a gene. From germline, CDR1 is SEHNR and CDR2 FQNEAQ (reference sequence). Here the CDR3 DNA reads TGTGCCAGCAGTGGACCCCACGGGGGGTCCCAGTACTTC. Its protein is CASSGPHGGSQYF.